This T cell receptor (beta chain) was identified during a study of cytomegalovirus exposure and HLA in healthy donors. Findings of the study overall: Some V segments could not be told apart, so they were left out, TRBV6-2 and TRBV6-3 among them.

Comments on this clone: Its antigen remains unidentified.

Germline assignment: CDR1 WSHSY and CDR2 SAAADI. The CDR3 spans 13 residues. J lost 5 bases, V lost 8 bases, and 7 bases had no gene match. In the PCR, 60 Vbeta and 13 Jbeta primers were used. The assay was immunoSEQ multiplex PCR, and TCRdb's table has in-frame clones only and misses some. The sample holds over 200,000 clones, 70% to 80% seen once. The chain carries TRBV10-2 and TRBJ2-5, with TRBD1 matching 8 bases. The material sequenced was PBMCs. This receptor was taken from a woman between 25 and 40 years old in good health and CMV-seronegative. The CDR3 DNA follows: TGCGCCAGCGGGGACAGGTGGGGGGAGACCCAGTACTTC. Amino acid sequence: CASGDRWGETQYF.